What follows are 14 T cell receptor beta chains derived from one specimen sequenced in a study of CXCR3-negative and CXCR3-positive naive CD8 T cells. UMI-labeled 5' RACE TRB cDNA libraries were prepared from the cells. TCRdb reprocessed the 5' RACE reads; each CDR3 protein has one entry and no DNA is given. Listed are about 130,000 distinct CDR3 sequences; 0.29% falls within the top ten. Input material: naive CXCR3- CD8+ T cells from blood. Subset given: CD45RO-CCR7+CD27+CD95- naive CD8+ T cells lacking CXCR3 (TNR3-). These receptors originate from a human donor in good health. Some clones in this sample may be carry-over from other donors' samples.

This chain connects TRBV28 to TRBJ2-3; TCRdb's D call, TRBD1, is unchecked because there is no DNA. Germline CDR1 reads MDHEN; CDR2 reads SYDVKM. The CDR3 has 13 amino acids. CDR3 region: CASGPGVVDTQYF.

The CDR3 sequence: CASSPRQETQYF. The chain uses TRBV28 and TRBJ2-5. Germline lookup yields CDR1 MDHEN and CDR2 SYDVKM. This CDR3 is 12 amino acids long. Full variable domain (rest looked up from reference TRBV28 and TRBJ2-5): DVKVTQSSRYLVKRTGEKVFLECVQDMDHENMFWYRQDPGLGLRLIYFSYDVKMKEKGDIPEGYSVSREKKERFSLILESASTNQTSMYLCASSPRQETQYFGPGTRLLVL.

V usage is TRBV28 and J usage is TRBJ2-1; TCRdb's D call, TRBD2, is unchecked because there is no DNA. The CDR3 covers 17 residues. CDR1 and CDR2 from the germline V gene are MDHEN and SYDVKM. The CDR3 here is CASSLLDKASGRNEQFF. Full variable domain (remainder filled in from reference TRBV28 and TRBJ2-1): DVKVTQSSRYLVKRTGEKVFLECVQDMDHENMFWYRQDPGLGLRLIYFSYDVKMKEKGDIPEGYSVSREKKERFSLILESASTNQTSMYLCASSLLDKASGRNEQFFGPGTRLTVL.

The CDR3 loop is CASSWDGNTQYF. The chain uses TRBV7-2 and TRBJ2-3; with no DNA, the TCRdb D assignment of TRBD1 cannot be verified. The CDR3 is 12 amino acids. Germline-derived CDR1 and CDR2 are SGHTA and FQGNSA.

V and J are TRBV20-1 and TRBJ2-1. The CDR3 extends over 13 amino acids. The germline CDR1 and CDR2 sequences are DFQATT and SNEGSKA (reference sequence). The CDR3 loop reads CSARDAKTYEQYF.

The chain carries TRBV6-2 or TRBV6-3 and TRBJ1-1. CDR3 length: 14 residues. The germline V gene encodes CDR1 MNHEY and CDR2 SVGEGT. The CDR3 sequence is CASSHRVVNTEAFF.

V is TRBV2 and J is TRBJ2-5; TCRdb calls TRBD2, which cannot be checked without DNA. The CDR3 covers 14 residues. Germline lookup yields CDR1 SNHLY and CDR2 FYNNEI. The CDR3 loop reads CASSETSGVETQYF.

V usage is TRBV28 and J usage is TRBJ2-1; TCRdb designates TRBD1, a call that cannot be tested without DNA. This CDR3 spans 16 amino acids. CDR1 is MDHEN and CDR2 is SYDVKM in the germline V gene. CDR3 in amino acids: CASVNRPGGAWNEQFF.

The chain recombines TRBV19 with TRBJ1-1. The CDR3 runs to 12 residues. Per the germline V gene, CDR1 is LNHDA and CDR2 is SQIVND (reference sequence). This CDR3 is CASSWGNTEAFF.

The chain is built from TRBV12-3 or TRBV12-4 and TRBJ1-5. This CDR3 contains 13 residues. This chain's CDR3 is CASSLSGGQPQHF.

The chain links TRBV15 to TRBJ2-1; TCRdb picks TRBD2, but there is no DNA to check that call. This CDR3 comprises 16 residues. Per germline, CDR1 LNHNV and CDR2 YYDKDF (reference sequence). The chain's CDR3 is CATSRDWVGSYNEQFF.

The chain links TRBV12-3 or TRBV12-4 to TRBJ2-7; TCRdb names TRBD1, which stays unverified in the absence of DNA. This CDR3 has 15 amino acids. The CDR3 here is CASSLYRAGSYEQYF.

The chain links TRBV28 to TRBJ2-1; no DNA is available, so the TRBD2 call from TCRdb remains unchecked. The CDR3 contains 14 residues. Germline V gene lookup returns CDR1 MDHEN and CDR2 SYDVKM. CDR3 protein: CASSLHAGDNEQFF.

The chain recombines TRBV4-1 with TRBJ2-1; TCRdb gives TRBD2 as the D gene, but with no DNA this cannot be confirmed. This CDR3 contains 17 residues. Germline loops: CDR1 MGHRA, CDR2 YSYEKL. CDR3 loop: CASRAGFGATKNNEQFF.